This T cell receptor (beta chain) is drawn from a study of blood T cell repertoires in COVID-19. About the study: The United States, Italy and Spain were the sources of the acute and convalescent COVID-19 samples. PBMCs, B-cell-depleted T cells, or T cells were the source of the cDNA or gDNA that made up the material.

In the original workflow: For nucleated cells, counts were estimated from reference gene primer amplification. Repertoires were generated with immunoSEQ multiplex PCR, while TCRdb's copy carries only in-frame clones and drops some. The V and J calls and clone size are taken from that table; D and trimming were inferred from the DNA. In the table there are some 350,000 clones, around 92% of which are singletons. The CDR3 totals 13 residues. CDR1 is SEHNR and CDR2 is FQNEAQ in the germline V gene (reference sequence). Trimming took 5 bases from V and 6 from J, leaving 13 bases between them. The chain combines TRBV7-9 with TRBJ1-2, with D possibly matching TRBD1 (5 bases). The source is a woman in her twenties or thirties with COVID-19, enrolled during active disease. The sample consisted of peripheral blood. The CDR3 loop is CASSQQATDGYTF. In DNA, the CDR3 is TGTGCCAGCAGCCAACAGGCGACGGATGGCTACACCTTC.